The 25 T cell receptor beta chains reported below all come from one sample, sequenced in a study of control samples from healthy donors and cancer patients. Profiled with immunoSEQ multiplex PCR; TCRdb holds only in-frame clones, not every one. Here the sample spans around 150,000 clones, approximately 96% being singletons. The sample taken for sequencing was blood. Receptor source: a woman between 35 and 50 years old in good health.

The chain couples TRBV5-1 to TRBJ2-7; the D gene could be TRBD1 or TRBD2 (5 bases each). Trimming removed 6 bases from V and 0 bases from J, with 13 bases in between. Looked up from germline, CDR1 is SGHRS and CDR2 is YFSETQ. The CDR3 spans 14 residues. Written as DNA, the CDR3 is TGCGCCAGCATCCCGACTGGGGGCTCCTACGAGCAGTACTTC. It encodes CASIPTGGSYEQYF.

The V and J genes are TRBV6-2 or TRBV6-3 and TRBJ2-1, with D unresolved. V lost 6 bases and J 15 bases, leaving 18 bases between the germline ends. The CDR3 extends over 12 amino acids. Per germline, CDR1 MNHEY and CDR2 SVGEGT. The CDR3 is CASSDPLRYMFF. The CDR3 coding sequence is TGTGCCAGCAGCGACCCACTTAGATATATGTTCTTC.

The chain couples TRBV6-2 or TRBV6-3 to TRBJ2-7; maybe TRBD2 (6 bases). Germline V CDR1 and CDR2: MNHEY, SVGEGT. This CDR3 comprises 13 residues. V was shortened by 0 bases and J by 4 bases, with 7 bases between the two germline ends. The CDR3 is CASSYSAGYEQYF. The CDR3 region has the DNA TGTGCCAGCAGTTACTCGGCGGGGTACGAGCAGTACTTC.

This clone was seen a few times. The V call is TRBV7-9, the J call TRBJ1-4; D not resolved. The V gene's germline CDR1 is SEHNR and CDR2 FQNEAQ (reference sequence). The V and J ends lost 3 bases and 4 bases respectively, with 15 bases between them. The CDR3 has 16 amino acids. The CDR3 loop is CASSFSPSRSNEKLFF. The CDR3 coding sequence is TGTGCCAGCAGCTTCTCCCCGTCACGGAGTAATGAAAAACTGTTTTTT.

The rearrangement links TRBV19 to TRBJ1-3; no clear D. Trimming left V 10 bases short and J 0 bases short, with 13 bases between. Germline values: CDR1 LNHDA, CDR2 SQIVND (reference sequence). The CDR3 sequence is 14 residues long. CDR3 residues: CATSVVLSGNTIYF. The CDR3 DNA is TGTGCCACCTCGGTGGTACTCTCTGGAAACACCATATATTTT.

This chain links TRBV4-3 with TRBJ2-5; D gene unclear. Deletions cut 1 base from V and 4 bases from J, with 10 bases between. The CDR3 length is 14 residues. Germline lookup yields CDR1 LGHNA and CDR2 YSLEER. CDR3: CASSQGAGVETQYF. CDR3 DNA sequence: TGCGCCAGCAGCCAAGGGGCTGGAGTAGAGACCCAGTACTTC.

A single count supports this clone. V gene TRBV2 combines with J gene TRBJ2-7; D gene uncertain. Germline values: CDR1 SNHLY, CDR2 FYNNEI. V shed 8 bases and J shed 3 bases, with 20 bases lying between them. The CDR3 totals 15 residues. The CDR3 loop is CASRPLTDGLYEQYF. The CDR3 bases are TGTGCCAGCCGCCCACTCACCGACGGGCTCTACGAGCAGTACTTC.

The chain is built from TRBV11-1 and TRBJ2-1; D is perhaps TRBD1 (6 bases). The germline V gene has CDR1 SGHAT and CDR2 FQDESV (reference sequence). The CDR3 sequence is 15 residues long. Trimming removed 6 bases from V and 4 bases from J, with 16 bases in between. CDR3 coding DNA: TGTGCCAGCAGGCCTCCCGGGACACCATACAATGAGCAGTTCTTC. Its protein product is CASRPPGTPYNEQFF. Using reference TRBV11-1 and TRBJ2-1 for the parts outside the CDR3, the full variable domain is EAEVAQSPRYKITEKSQAVAFWCDPISGHATLYWYRQILGQGPELLVQFQDESVVDDSQLPKDRFSAERLKGVDSTLKIQPAELGDSAMYLCASRPPGTPYNEQFFGPGTRLTVL.

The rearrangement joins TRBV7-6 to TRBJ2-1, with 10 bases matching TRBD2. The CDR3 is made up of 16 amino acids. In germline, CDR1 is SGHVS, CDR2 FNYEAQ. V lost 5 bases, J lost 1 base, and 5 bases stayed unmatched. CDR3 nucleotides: TGTGCCAGCAGCATCCTTAGCGGGAGGTCCTACAATGAGCAGTTCTTC. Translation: CASSILSGRSYNEQFF. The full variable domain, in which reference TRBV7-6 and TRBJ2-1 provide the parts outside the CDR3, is GAGVSQSPRYKVTKRGQDVALRCDPISGHVSLYWYRQALGQGPEFLTYFNYEAQQDKSGLPNDRFSAERPEGSISTLTIQRTEQRDSAMYRCASSILSGRSYNEQFFGPGTRLTVL.

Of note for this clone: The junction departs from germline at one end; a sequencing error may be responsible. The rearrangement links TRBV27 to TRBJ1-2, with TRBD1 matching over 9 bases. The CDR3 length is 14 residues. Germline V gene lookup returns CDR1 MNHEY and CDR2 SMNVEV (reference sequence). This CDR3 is CASSPETGGGGSSF. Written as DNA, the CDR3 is TGTGCCAGCAGTCCGGAGACAGGGGGTGGGGGTAGCTCCTTC.

CDR3 loop: CASSGLAAEQYF. The CDR3 bases are TGTGCCAGCAGTGGACTAGCGGCTGAGCAGTACTTC. The rearrangement links TRBV12-3 or TRBV12-4 to TRBJ2-7; TRBD2 matches at 10 bases. Losses at the gene ends were 5 bases for V and 7 bases for J; bases not matched to a gene: 2. The CDR3 consists of 12 residues.

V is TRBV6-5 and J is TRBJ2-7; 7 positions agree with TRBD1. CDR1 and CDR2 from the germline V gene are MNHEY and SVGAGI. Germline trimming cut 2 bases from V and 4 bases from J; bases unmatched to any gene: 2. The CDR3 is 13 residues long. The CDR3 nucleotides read TGTGCCAGCAGTTACAGGGGGCGGTACGAGCAGTACTTC. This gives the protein CASSYRGRYEQYF.

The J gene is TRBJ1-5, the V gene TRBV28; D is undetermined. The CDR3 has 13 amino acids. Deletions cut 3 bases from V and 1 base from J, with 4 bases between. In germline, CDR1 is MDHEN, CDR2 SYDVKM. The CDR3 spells CASSLSSNQPQHF. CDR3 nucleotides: TGTGCCAGCAGTTTGAGCAGCAATCAGCCCCAGCATTTT.

The CDR3 bases are TGTGCCAGCAGTTACGCAGGGGGAAGGCGAGAAAAACTGTTTTTT. It yields the protein CASSYAGGRREKLFF. The chain links TRBV6-5 to TRBJ1-4; 7 bases match TRBD1. With V trimmed by 2 bases and J by 8 bases, 8 bases remained unmatched. CDR3 length: 15 amino acids. Germline V lookup: CDR1 MNHEY, CDR2 SVGAGI.

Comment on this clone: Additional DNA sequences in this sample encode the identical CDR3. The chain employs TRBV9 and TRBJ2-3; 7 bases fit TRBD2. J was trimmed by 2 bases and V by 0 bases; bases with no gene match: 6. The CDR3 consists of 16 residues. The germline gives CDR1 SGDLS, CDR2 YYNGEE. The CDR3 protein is CASSVVGLADTDTQYF. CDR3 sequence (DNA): TGTGCCAGCAGCGTAGTCGGCCTAGCGGACACAGATACGCAGTATTTT.

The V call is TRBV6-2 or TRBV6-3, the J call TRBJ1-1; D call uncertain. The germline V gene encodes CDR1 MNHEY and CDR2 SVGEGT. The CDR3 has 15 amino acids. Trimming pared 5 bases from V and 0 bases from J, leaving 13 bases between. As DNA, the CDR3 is TGTGCCAGCAGTAAACCCAGGACGGTGAACACTGAAGCTTTCTTT. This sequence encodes CASSKPRTVNTEAFF.

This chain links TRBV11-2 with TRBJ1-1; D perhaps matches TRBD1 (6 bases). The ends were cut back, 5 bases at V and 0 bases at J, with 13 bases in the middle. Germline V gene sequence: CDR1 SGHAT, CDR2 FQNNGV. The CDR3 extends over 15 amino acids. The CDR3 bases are TGTGCCAGCAGCCCGGTGGGGGCCCTGAACACTGAAGCTTTCTTT. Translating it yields CASSPVGALNTEAFF.

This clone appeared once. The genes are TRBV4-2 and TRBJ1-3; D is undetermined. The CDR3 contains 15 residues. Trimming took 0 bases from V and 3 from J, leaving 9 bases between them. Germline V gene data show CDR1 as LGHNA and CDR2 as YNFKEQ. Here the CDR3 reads CASSQDEGGGNTIYF. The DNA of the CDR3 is TGTGCCAGCAGCCAAGATGAGGGCGGTGGAAACACCATATATTTT.

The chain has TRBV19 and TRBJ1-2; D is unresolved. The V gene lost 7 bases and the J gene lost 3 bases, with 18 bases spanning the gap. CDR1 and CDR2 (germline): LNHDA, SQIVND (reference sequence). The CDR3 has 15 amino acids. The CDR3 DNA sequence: TGTGCCAGTACCCAACAAGTTGCTGGGGACTATGGCTACACCTTC. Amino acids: CASTQQVAGDYGYTF.

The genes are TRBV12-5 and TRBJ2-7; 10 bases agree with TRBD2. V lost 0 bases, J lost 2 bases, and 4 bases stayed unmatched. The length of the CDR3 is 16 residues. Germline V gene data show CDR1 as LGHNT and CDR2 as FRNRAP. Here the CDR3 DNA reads TGTGCTAGTGGTTTGGTGGCCGGGACTAGCGCCTACGAGCAGTACTTC. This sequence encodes CASGLVAGTSAYEQYF.

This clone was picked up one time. The CDR3 reads CASSLPPGLPPKTQYF. The DNA for the CDR3 is TGTGCCAGCAGCTTGCCCCCGGGACTACCCCCCAAGACCCAGTACTTC. This chain links TRBV7-2 with TRBJ2-5; 7 nucleotides line up with TRBD2. The germline gives CDR1 SGHTA, CDR2 FQGNSA. The length of the CDR3 is 16 residues. V shed 3 bases, J shed 6 bases, and the junction held 13 bases outside the gene matches.

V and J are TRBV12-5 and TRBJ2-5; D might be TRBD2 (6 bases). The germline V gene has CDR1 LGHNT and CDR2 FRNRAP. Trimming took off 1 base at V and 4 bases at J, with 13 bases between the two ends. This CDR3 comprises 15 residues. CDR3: CASGLGLGGGETQYF. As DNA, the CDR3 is TGTGCTAGTGGTTTGGGCCTGGGGGGAGGAGAGACCCAGTACTTC. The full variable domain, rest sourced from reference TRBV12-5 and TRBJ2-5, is DARVTQTPRHKVTEMGQEVTMRCQPILGHNTVFWYRQTMMQGLELLAYFRNRAPLDDSGMPKDRFSAEMPDATLATLKIQPSEPRDSAVYFCASGLGLGGGETQYFGPGTRLLVL.

Here the CDR3 DNA reads TGTGCCAGCAGCCCCGGACAGGCGAACACTGAAGCTTTCTTT. Encoded protein: CASSPGQANTEAFF. The chain recombines TRBV3-1 (or the pseudogene TRBV3-2) with TRBJ1-1, with 7 bases matching TRBD1. The germline gives CDR1 LGHDT, CDR2 YNNKEL (reference sequence). Trimming at V came to 4 bases and at J to 1 base, leaving 3 bases not matched to a gene. The CDR3 is 14 amino acids.

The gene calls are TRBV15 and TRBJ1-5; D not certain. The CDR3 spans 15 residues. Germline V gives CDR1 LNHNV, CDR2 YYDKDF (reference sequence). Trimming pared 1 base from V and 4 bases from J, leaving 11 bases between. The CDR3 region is CATSRAPRFNQPQHF. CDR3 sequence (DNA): TGTGCCACCAGCAGAGCCCCCAGGTTTAATCAGCCCCAGCATTTT. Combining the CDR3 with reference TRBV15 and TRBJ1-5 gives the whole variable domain DAMVIQNPRYQVTQFGKPVTLSCSQTLNHNVMYWYQQKSSQAPKLLFHYYDKDFNNEADTPDNFQSRRPNTSFCFLDIRSPGLGDTAMYLCATSRAPRFNQPQHFGDGTRLSIL.

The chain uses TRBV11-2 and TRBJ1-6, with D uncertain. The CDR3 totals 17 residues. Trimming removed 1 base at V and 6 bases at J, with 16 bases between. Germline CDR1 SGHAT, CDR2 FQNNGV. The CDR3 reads CASSLAVGNMINSPLHF. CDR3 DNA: TGTGCCAGCAGCTTAGCAGTAGGGAATATGATTAATTCACCCCTCCACTTT.